The 18 T cell receptor beta chains below come from one sample, sequenced in a study of T cell responses to AZD1222 COVID-19 vaccine. The table came from immunoSEQ multiplex PCR; TCRdb's copy has only in-frame clones and leaves some out. The repertoire has over 120,000 clones, 86% of them found once; the top ten carry approximately 5%. The input for sequencing was peripheral blood, taken 28 days after the second AZD1222 dose. The receptors come from an adult who received the AZD1222 COVID-19 vaccine.

V usage is TRBV5-4 and J usage is TRBJ2-6; 10 nucleotides align to TRBD1. The length of the CDR3 is 18 residues. J lost 4 bases, V lost 0 bases, and 7 bases had no gene match. Germline CDR1 and CDR2: SGHNT and YYREEE (reference sequence). The CDR3 loop is CASSLGGTGEAGANVLTF. Written as DNA, the CDR3 is TGTGCCAGCAGCTTGGGAGGGACAGGGGAGGCAGGGGCCAACGTCCTGACTTTC. The full variable domain, with the rest looked up from reference TRBV5-4 and TRBJ2-6, is ETGVTQSPTHLIKTRGQQVTLRCSSQSGHNTVSWYQQALGQGPQFIFQYYREEENGRGNFPPRFSGLQFPNYSSELNVNALELDDSALYLCASSLGGTGEAGANVLTFGAGSRLTVL.

The chain has TRBV15 and TRBJ2-7; D remains unclear. Germline V gene lookup returns CDR1 LNHNV and CDR2 YYDKDF (reference sequence). The V gene lost 0 bases and the J gene lost 7 bases, with 10 bases spanning the gap. CDR3 length: 13 amino acids. CDR3 amino acids: CATSRDLAYEQYF. The CDR3 DNA follows: TGTGCCACCAGCAGAGATCTGGCGTATGAGCAGTACTTC.

This chain joins TRBV30 and TRBJ2-2, with a tentative D call TRBD2 (6 bases). Germline-derived CDR1 and CDR2 are GTSNPN and SVGIG (reference sequence). The CDR3 extends over 14 amino acids. Trimming took off 8 bases at V and 2 bases at J, with 15 bases between the two ends. The CDR3 here is CARRLVSNTGELFF. CDR3 DNA: TGTGCCCGAAGACTAGTGAGTAACACCGGGGAGCTGTTTTTT.

The rearrangement links TRBV7-8 to TRBJ2-1; possible D gene TRBD2, 7 bases. The CDR3 is made up of 15 amino acids. The V gene lost 7 bases and the J gene lost 6 bases, with 19 bases spanning the gap. Germline lookup yields CDR1 SGHVS and CDR2 FQNEAQ. CDR3 residues: CASTRGGVLTNEQFF. The CDR3 bases are TGTGCCAGCACCCGAGGGGGGGTTCTTACCAATGAGCAGTTCTTC. Together with reference TRBV7-8 and TRBJ2-1, the CDR3 gives the full variable domain: GAGVSQSPRYKVAKRGQDVALRCDPISGHVSLFWYQQALGQGPEFLTYFQNEAQLDKSGLPSDRFFAERPEGSVSTLKIQRTQQEDSAVYLCASTRGGVLTNEQFFGPGTRLTVL.

The V and J genes are TRBV24-1 and TRBJ1-5, with 7 bases identical to TRBD1. Germline CDR1 is KGHDR and CDR2 is SFDVKD. The CDR3 covers 15 residues. V shed 10 bases and J 3 bases; nucleotides not matched to a gene: 11. The CDR3 reads CATRDSSLDNQPQHF. Written as DNA, the CDR3 is TGTGCCACTAGGGACAGCAGCCTTGACAATCAGCCCCAGCATTTT.

The V and J genes are TRBV7-9 and TRBJ1-6; unclear D gene. Deletions cut 3 bases from V and 7 bases from J, with 7 bases between. The CDR3 covers 13 residues. The germline CDR1 and CDR2 sequences are SEHNR and FQNEAQ (reference sequence). The CDR3 loop is CASSLKGNSPLHF. The CDR3 DNA reads TGTGCCAGCAGCTTGAAAGGGAATTCACCCCTCCACTTT.

On this clone: One junction end does not reproduce the germline sequence, and a read error may be involved. This chain uses TRBV18 with TRBJ1-4; D not resolved. CDR1 is KGHSH, CDR2 LQKENI, per germline. This CDR3 has 13 residues. The CDR3 nucleotides read TGTGCCAGCTCACCACCGACTACTGAAAAACTGTTTTTT. This gives the protein CASSPPTTEKLFF.

The chain combines TRBV5-3 with TRBJ1-5, with unresolved D. TRBV5-3 is an ORF; its function is uncertain. Trimming cost V 1 base and J 1 base, with 3 bases left between them. The CDR3 is 13 amino acids. The CDR3 nucleotides are TGTGCCAGAAGCTTGATGAGCAATCAGCCCCAGCATTTT. This codes for CARSLMSNQPQHF.

This sequence joins TRBV4-2 and TRBJ2-1; D possibly uses TRBD1 or TRBD2 (6 bases each). Germline loops: CDR1 LGHNA, CDR2 YNFKEQ. The length of the CDR3 is 16 residues. Trimming left V 3 bases short and J 8 bases short, with 20 bases between. The chain's CDR3 is CASSHRSGASSYEQFF. The CDR3 DNA reads TGTGCCAGCAGCCATCGATCGGGGGCTAGCAGCTATGAGCAGTTCTTC.

The V gene is TRBV29-1, the J gene TRBJ2-7; 8 bases match TRBD1. The ends lost 4 bases at V and 0 bases at J; junction bases unmatched: 2. CDR1 SQVTM and CDR2 ANQGSEA come from the germline V gene. There are 13 residues in the CDR3. The CDR3 region has the DNA TGCAGCGTTGGACAGGGGAGCTCCTACGAGCAGTACTTC. As protein: CSVGQGSSYEQYF.

V usage is TRBV30 and J usage is TRBJ1-6; D remains unclear. CDR1 GTSNPN and CDR2 SVGIG come from the germline V gene (reference sequence). V dropped 3 bases and J dropped 7 bases, with 16 bases sitting between them. The CDR3 sequence is 15 residues long. DNA of the CDR3: TGTGCCTGGAGCGATGGGGTACCGCCGAATTCACCCCTCCACTTT. This gives the protein CAWSDGVPPNSPLHF.

The chain has TRBV14 and TRBJ1-6; the D is unclear. The CDR3 runs to 15 residues. V lost 0 bases to trimming and J lost 10 bases, with 13 bases between them. Per germline, CDR1 SGHDN and CDR2 FVKESK. For the CDR3, the DNA is TGTGCCAGCAGCCAAGAGGTCCTCCGGAGATCACCCCTCCACTTT. It is translated as CASSQEVLRRSPLHF.

The V and J genes are TRBV27 and TRBJ1-5; 7 nucleotides line up with TRBD1. Trimming removed 3 bases from V and 3 bases from J; junction bases left unmatched: 11. CDR3 length: 17 residues. Germline V gene sequence: CDR1 MNHEY, CDR2 SMNVEV (reference sequence). The DNA for the CDR3 is TGTGCCAGCAGTTTGAACCAAGGGGGCACGGACAATCAGCCCCAGCATTTT. This codes for CASSLNQGGTDNQPQHF.

This rearrangement joins TRBV10-2 to TRBJ1-2; perhaps TRBD1 as D (5 bases). This CDR3 has 13 residues. CDR1 is WSHSY, CDR2 SAAADI, per germline. V gave up 5 bases and J gave up 4 bases, with 11 bases separating them. DNA for the CDR3: TGCGCCAGCAGTATTGCAGGGAGCTATGGCTACACCTTC. Translating gives CASSIAGSYGYTF.

The genes are TRBV6-1 and TRBJ2-7; D assignment may be TRBD1 or TRBD2 (5 bases each). Germline V lookup: CDR1 MNHNS, CDR2 SASEGT. V was clipped by 4 bases and J by 2 bases, with 18 bases between them. The CDR3 spans 16 residues. CDR3 sequence: CASSATSPGRPYEQYF. The CDR3 DNA is TGTGCCAGCAGTGCCACTTCTCCGGGACGGCCCTACGAGCAGTACTTC.

This chain uses TRBV5-1 with TRBJ2-1; 9 nucleotides agree with TRBD2. CDR1 and CDR2 (germline): SGHRS, YFSETQ. V dropped 0 bases and J dropped 7; count of bases not matched to a gene: 8. The CDR3 has 16 amino acids. CDR3: CASSLVPGGRGNEQFF. The CDR3 DNA reads TGCGCCAGCAGCTTGGTGCCGGGCGGGAGGGGGAATGAGCAGTTCTTC.

The chain links TRBV6-5 to TRBJ2-7; 10 bases align to TRBD1. Germline values: CDR1 MNHEY, CDR2 SVGAGI. V shed 4 bases and J 3 bases; nucleotides not matched to a gene: 3. The CDR3 runs to 14 residues. This CDR3 is CASSLRDRGYEQYF. For the CDR3, the DNA is TGTGCCAGCAGTTTAAGGGACAGGGGCTACGAGCAGTACTTC.

The V and J genes are TRBV11-2 and TRBJ2-5; D remains unclear. The CDR3 is 13 residues long. V was shortened by 5 bases and J by 7 bases, with 14 bases between the two germline ends. Germline V gives CDR1 SGHAT, CDR2 FQNNGV. CDR3 nucleotide sequence: TGTGCCAGCAGCACAACTGACGCCGCGACCCAGTACTTC. It yields the protein CASSTTDAATQYF.